The following is a T cell receptor (beta chain) sequence with its context. The antigen it recognizes is unknown. The record has no base qualities; no much larger clone is one base away. These data are taken from a study of shared clonotypes between healthy human individuals (dated by TCRdb to about 2020). For the wider study: A few men and a couple of women, aged 18 to 49 years, made up the cohort. To increase sequencing depth and limit assay-specific biases, TCR repertoire library preparation and sequencing were carried out by different laboratories using diverse techniques. Each donor's leukapheresis produced roughly between roughly 0.9 and 8.9 billion PBMCs. Blood TCR repertoires of about five healthy adults were deeply sequenced to estimate repertoire size and the extent of clonotype sharing between individuals. For each donor, CD4 naive and CD4 memory were each given three plates, CD8 naive was given two plates, and CD8 memory was given one plate.

Using the deep immunoSEQ assay, TCR CDR3 regions were amplified from genomic DNA by multiplex PCR. Genomic DNA extracted from each cell subset was distributed evenly over all wells of several immunoSEQ 96-well plates, and each plate served as one replicate. For sorted subsets, 200 to 250 ng of genomic DNA, equivalent to roughly 30,000 T cell genomes, went into each replicate PCR. The purified libraries were quantified using a Qubit 3.0 fluorometer, sized with a Bioanalyzer 2100, and then quantified again using the KAPA Library Quantification kit. Every immunoSEQ 96-well plate was sequenced on a separate single-read 150-cycle Illumina NextSeq 550 flow cell. The original pipeline was this. Because only junctional sequences without quality scores were contained in the immunoSEQ output, filtering matching that applied to full-length reads could not be performed. Sequences were annotated with PyIR, a Python wrapper for IgBLAST v1.9, and V/J genes and CDR3 were assigned using IMGT germline references. Reads were filtered out if the reads had weak V/J assignments (E-value above 1e-6), no CDR3, stop codons, out-of-frame junctions, or ambiguous translated residues. V3J clonotypes were defined as sequences sharing the same inferred V gene, J gene, and CDR3 amino acid sequence. To compute the percentage overlap between repertoires, the number of shared unique clonotypes was divided by the size of the smaller repertoire. Richness of each repertoire was evaluated using RTK rarefaction, the Chao1 estimator, and Recon v2.1 estimates of unobserved clonotypes. For all TCRbeta clonotypes obtained by the gDNA method from a handful of donors, generation probabilities were computed with OLGA. TCRdb retrieved this table from immuneACCESS and kept in-frame rearrangements only. Not all clones are present; in checked studies, unresolved V genes account for under half, and no reason is known for the remainder. V and J calls and clone size come straight from that table; D and trimming were deduced from the DNA. In this sample the table shows some 1,400,000 clones, around 97% of which occur a single time. The ten largest account for 1% to 1.5% of the sample.

General study outcomes and caveats: Across a few donors, about 4.5% of naive CD4, approximately 3.5% of naive CD8, 2% to 2.5% of memory CD4, and around 0.4% of memory CD8 clonotypes were shared. Compared with non-shared clonotypes, the clonotypes found in all four sorted-subset donors had higher generation probabilities. Pairwise subsampling indicated that sequencing depth was expected to affect the degree of clonotype sharing among donors. Even with the large sequencing depth, rarefaction of the sorted-subset datasets indicated that sequencing was incomplete. Sampling was restricted to blood, and TCR repertoires in tissue are likely to differ from TCR repertoires in blood. Naive subsets generally had larger estimated clonotype richness than memory subsets did. Because the study included only a small number of donors, the genetic and exposure-history diversity represented was limited.

Looking up the germline V gene yields CDR1 MDHEN and CDR2 SYDVKM. Including the terminal cysteine and phenylalanine, the CDR3 comprises 14 residues. Of all the DNA, just the CDR3 is kept, 42 bases in frame from base 1. Trimming accounts for 3 bases at V and 5 bases at J, while the number of junction bases matched to no gene is 6. The donors were healthy, HIV-negative adults with no recently reported acute infections or vaccinations. Every donor was a Caucasian adult living in Nashville, Tennessee, USA. CD4+ T cells were enriched by magnetic negative selection, after which naive cells were positively selected on CD45RA and the negative fraction was taken as the memory subset. After blood collection by leukapheresis, PBMCs were isolated using Ficoll-Histopaque density gradient centrifugation and then cryopreserved in the vapor phase of liquid nitrogen. Analytical flow cytometry was used to check the purity and quantity of each magnetically sorted T cell population. From each sorted fraction, genomic DNA was isolated and quantified by UV absorbance on a Nanodrop 2000c.

Recombination connected TRBV28 to TRBJ2-5, with 7 bases matching TRBD2. This sequence was found in a man aged 30-40 years in good health. The sample was naive CD4+ T cells sorted from blood. The label giving this sample's cell subset or site can be read as: CD45RA+ positively selected. The DNA is TGTGCCAGCAGTTTTGCGGGAGACGGGGAGACCCAGTACTTC. This gives the protein CASSFAGDGETQYF.